Listed below are T cell receptor beta chains from one sample, sequenced in a study of a mutant IDH1 vaccine in newly diagnosed glioma. The antigens of these receptors remain unknown. Clones were read by immunoSEQ multiplex PCR, and TCRdb kept only the in-frame ones, dropping some. Among under 45,000 clones listed, 82% were seen once. This material consisted of PBMCs, taken from a glioma patient whose treatment included an IDH1 peptide vaccine. The receptors stem from a man aged 18 to 29 with glioma. Some clones in this sample may be carry-over from other donors' samples. Both conserved end residues are trimmed from each CDR3.

v_gene	j_gene	CDR3aa
TRBV9	TRBJ1-3	ASSGTSSGNTIY
TRBV30	TRBJ2-5	AWSVTGHLY
TRBV5-5	TRBJ2-7	ASSLAGTGAYEQY
TRBV5-6	TRBJ1-1	ASSFIQGAGANTEAF
TRBV6-5	TRBJ1-3	ASSYRTGGNTIY
TRBV28	TRBJ1-5	ASSLIQGSNQPQH
TRBV10-3	TRBJ2-7	AISFASGTYEQY
TRBV29-1	TRBJ1-2	SVDLQTTNYGYT
TRBV2	TRBJ2-3	ASTEQGPTDTQY
TRBV7-8	TRBJ2-7	ASSPDRGGPYEQY
TRBV30	TRBJ1-1	AWSVRRRVEGAF
TRBV30	TRBJ1-5	AWSVQGNQPQH
TRBV7-9	TRBJ1-4	ASSLDPQREKLF
TRBV19	TRBJ1-1	ASSILPGDPGQAF
TRBV15	TRBJ2-5	ATSRENRGGPETQY
TRBV5-1	TRBJ1-1	ASKRDSNNEAF
TRBV30	TRBJ1-1	AWNSFTRNTEAF
TRBV10-3	TRBJ2-7	AAGTGYYEQY
TRBV7-6	TRBJ1-3	ASSLLGQGDGNTIY
TRBV6-4	TRBJ2-1	ASSVMASGRKGIFNEQF
TRBV5-4	TRBJ2-1	ATRGPTSSYNEQF
TRBV4-3	TRBJ2-7	ASSQGRWRGYEQY
TRBV5-1	TRBJ2-3	ASSSSGGWSTDTQY
TRBV4-3	TRBJ1-1	ASSQELEREAF
TRBV30	TRBJ1-6	AWSLGSTPLH
TRBV5-6	TRBJ2-2	ASSLVGGKTGELF
TRBV30	TRBJ1-3	AGGGRGNTIY
TRBV5-1	TRBJ2-5	ASRGGRQSETQY
TRBV5-1	TRBJ1-1	ASSLGQGYTEAF
TRBV15	TRBJ2-2	ATSRVGERGRTGELF
TRBV28	TRBJ1-1	ASSLLGTGNTEAF
TRBV30	TRBJ2-5	AWSGLSQETQY
TRBV9	TRBJ1-1	ASSVGRNTEAF
TRBV11-2	TRBJ1-2	ASSFLGSGNYGYT
TRBV18	TRBJ1-1	ASSQGQDSEAF
TRBV7-6	TRBJ2-7	ASSSALGSGTSSYEQY
TRBV6-5	TRBJ1-1	AVLGAGTGVGEAF
TRBV7-3	TRBJ2-2	ASSLTGSTGELF
TRBV5-4	TRBJ2-2	ASSPRGLGAVNTGELF
TRBV5-1	TRBJ1-4	ASSLAGMGDEKLF
TRBV7-8	TRBJ1-5	ASSFGQRNQPQH
TRBV6-1	TRBJ2-7	ASSEGPSYEQY
TRBV19	TRBJ1-1	ASHRGGLGTEAF
TRBV30	TRBJ1-6	ACRGRRGDGSSGLH
TRBV5-1	TRBJ2-7	ASSGTGGAGYEQY